This T cell receptor beta chain was recorded in a study of patients and donors after allogeneic stem cell transplantation. About this clonotype: One end of the junction is discordant with germline, which a read error may explain.

TCRdb re-called the RT-PCR reads through MiXCR, storing one row per CDR3 protein. Among tens of thousands of distinct CDR3 sequences listed, roughly 29% were seen once. Germline assignment: CDR1 MNHEY and CDR2 SVGAGI. The CDR3 is 15 amino acids. This sequence joins TRBV6-5 and TRBJ1-5; D gene unclear. This TCR came from a human donor who was either an allogeneic HSCT recipient or a stem cell or donor lymphocyte infusion donor (not recorded which). It is not recorded whose cells these are; they may come from a transplant donor. The sequenced material came from blood, either unsorted or a sorted T cell fraction (not recorded which). CDR3 residues: CASSSRQSFNQAQHF. The CDR3 DNA follows: TGTGCCAGCAGCAGTCGACAAAGTTTCAATCAGGCCCAGCATTTT.